The 16 T cell receptor beta chains below all came from one sample that was sequenced in a study of blood T cell repertoires in COVID-19. Sequencing used immunoSEQ multiplex PCR; TCRdb keeps in-frame clones, though not all of them. Of 30,000 to 45,000 clones listed, 90% are singletons. Sequenced material: peripheral blood. The receptors here all came from a man between 65 and 80 years old with acute or convalescent COVID-19.

The rearrangement uses TRBV4-2 and TRBJ1-4, with a weak D call TRBD1 (5 bases). The CDR3 length is 14 residues. CDR1 and CDR2 (germline): LGHNA, YNFKEQ. Trimming removed 0 bases from V and 8 bases from J, with 10 bases in between. CDR3 protein: CASSQDLGGEKLFF. In nucleotides, the CDR3 is TGTGCCAGCAGCCAAGATCTGGGGGGGGAAAAACTGTTTTTT.

The chain combines TRBV7-2 with TRBJ2-1; no definite D call. From germline, CDR1 is SGHTA and CDR2 FQGNSA. Trimming took off 5 bases at V and 4 bases at J, with 9 bases between the two ends. This CDR3 comprises 13 residues. The DNA for the CDR3 is TGTGCCAGCAGCCCATCCCAGTACAATGAGCAGTTCTTC. It yields the protein CASSPSQYNEQFF. The variable domain in full, with the rest retrieved from reference TRBV7-2 and TRBJ2-1, is GAGVSQSPSNKVTEKGKDVELRCDPISGHTALYWYRQSLGQGLEFLIYFQGNSAPDKSGLPSDRFSAERTGGSVSTLTIQRTQQEDSAVYLCASSPSQYNEQFFGPGTRLTVL.

This clone came up once. The V and J genes are TRBV29-1 and TRBJ2-7, with D possibly being TRBD1 (5 bases). Looked up from germline, CDR1 is SQVTM and CDR2 is ANQGSEA. V was trimmed by 3 bases and J by 1 base, leaving 10 bases between them. The CDR3 totals 13 residues. CDR3 loop: CSVDRGGSYEQYF. The CDR3 DNA is TGCAGCGTTGATAGGGGCGGTTCCTACGAGCAGTACTTC.

The V and J genes are TRBV7-3 and TRBJ1-6; D is ambiguous. Germline CDR1 reads SGHTA; CDR2 reads FQGTGA. The CDR3 runs to 14 residues. V was trimmed by 1 base and J by 9 bases, leaving 10 bases between them. DNA for the CDR3: TGTGCCAGCAGCTTAAATACCGGTAGTTCACCCCTCCACTTT. Translation: CASSLNTGSSPLHF.

The J gene is TRBJ2-1, the V gene TRBV9; D is perhaps TRBD2 (6 bases). V lost 0 bases to trimming and J lost 3 bases, with 10 bases between them. CDR3 length: 15 residues. Germline values: CDR1 SGDLS, CDR2 YYNGEE. The CDR3 loop reads CASSVAEGRYNEQFF. CDR3 DNA: TGTGCCAGCAGCGTAGCGGAGGGCCGCTACAATGAGCAGTTCTTC.

V and J are TRBV5-1 and TRBJ2-3; the D gene is possibly TRBD2 (5 bases). Germline CDR1 is SGHRS and CDR2 is YFSETQ. V lost 2 bases to trimming and J lost 6 bases, with 10 bases between them. The CDR3 length is 13 residues. The CDR3 reads CASSLVSGDTQYF. The DNA of the CDR3 is TGCGCCAGCAGCTTAGTGTCGGGGGATACGCAGTATTTT.

J is TRBJ1-1 and V is TRBV12-3 or TRBV12-4; possible D gene TRBD1, 5 bases. Trimming pared 3 bases from V and 4 bases from J, leaving 9 bases between. The CDR3 is 13 residues long. CDR3 bases: TGTGCCAGCAGTTTTCGGGGGACCACTGAAGCTTTCTTT. Encoded protein: CASSFRGTTEAFF.

The chain links TRBV6-2 or TRBV6-3 to TRBJ2-7; TRBD2 aligns across 9 bases. Germline V gene lookup returns CDR1 MNHEY and CDR2 SVGEGT. CDR3 size: 17 residues. V lost 6 bases to trimming and J lost 0 bases; unmatched junction nucleotides: 12. CDR3 residues: CASSYQRLAESSYEQYF. In nucleotides, the CDR3 is TGTGCCAGCAGCTATCAAAGACTAGCGGAGAGCTCCTACGAGCAGTACTTC.

CDR3 residues: CAISESTGEGYGYTF. The CDR3 DNA sequence: TGTGCCATCAGTGAGTCGACAGGGGAAGGGTATGGCTACACCTTC. This rearrangement joins TRBV10-3 to TRBJ1-2, with 8 bases identical to TRBD1. With V trimmed by 0 bases and J by 5 bases, 5 bases remained unmatched. Germline V lookup: CDR1 ENHRY, CDR2 SYGVKD. CDR3 length: 15 amino acids.

CDR3 sequence (DNA): TGTGCCAGTAGTATAGCCAGAATCTCTGGGGCCAACGTCCTGACTTTC. Protein product: CASSIARISGANVLTF. The chain carries TRBV19 and TRBJ2-6; no firm D call. Looked up from germline, CDR1 is LNHDA and CDR2 is SQIVND (reference sequence). Trimming left V 1 base short and J 0 bases short, with 7 bases between. The CDR3 contains 16 residues. The variable domain in full, completed from reference TRBV19 and TRBJ2-6, reads DGGITQSPKYLFRKEGQNVTLSCEQNLNHDAMYWYRQDPGQGLRLIYYSQIVNDFQKGDIAEGYSVSREKKESFPLTVTSAQKNPTAFYLCASSIARISGANVLTFGAGSRLTVL.

Only one count was recorded for this clone. This sequence joins TRBV19 and TRBJ2-3, with D perhaps TRBD1 (6 bases). Looked up from germline, CDR1 is LNHDA and CDR2 is SQIVND (reference sequence). The germline V and J ends were trimmed by 4 bases and 5 bases, with 22 bases remaining between them. The CDR3 sequence is 17 residues long. In nucleotides, the CDR3 is TGTGCCAGTAGTACCCTTTTTTTAACAGGGCGTCGAGATACGCAGTATTTT. Encoded protein: CASSTLFLTGRRDTQYF. The full variable domain, in which reference TRBV19 and TRBJ2-3 provide the parts outside the CDR3, is DGGITQSPKYLFRKEGQNVTLSCEQNLNHDAMYWYRQDPGQGLRLIYYSQIVNDFQKGDIAEGYSVSREKKESFPLTVTSAQKNPTAFYLCASSTLFLTGRRDTQYFGPGTRLTVL.

The chain links TRBV11-1 to TRBJ1-1; D is unresolved. The CDR3 has 12 amino acids. CDR1 SGHAT and CDR2 FQDESV come from the germline V gene (reference sequence). V gave up 1 base and J gave up 10 bases, with 10 bases separating them. CDR3 sequence reads: CASSLGEERAFF. In nucleotides, the CDR3 is TGTGCCAGCAGCTTAGGGGAGGAAAGAGCTTTCTTT.

The chain uses TRBV6-6 and TRBJ2-7; no clear D gene. V lost 2 bases to trimming and J lost 2 bases, with 7 bases between them. This CDR3 has 13 amino acids. CDR1 and CDR2 from the germline V gene are MNHNY and SVGAGI (reference sequence). In DNA form, the CDR3 reads TGTGCCAGCAGTTACGGCTCGACCTACGAGCAGTACTTC. The encoded protein is CASSYGSTYEQYF.

The chain joins TRBV5-1 to TRBJ1-3; D may be TRBD1 (6 bases). Looked up from germline, CDR1 is SGHRS and CDR2 is YFSETQ. The CDR3 consists of 15 residues. V gave up 7 bases and J gave up 2 bases, with 16 bases separating them. CDR3 coding DNA: TGCGCCAGCCAAACCAGGGGTAGCCCTGGAAACACCATATATTTT. The encoded protein is CASQTRGSPGNTIYF.

The J gene is TRBJ2-5, the V gene TRBV19; D is possibly TRBD2 (5 bases). This CDR3 spans 14 amino acids. The V gene lost 6 bases and the J gene lost 2 bases, with 13 bases spanning the gap. Looked up from germline, CDR1 is LNHDA and CDR2 is SQIVND (reference sequence). Here the CDR3 DNA reads TGTGCCAGTAGCCGATCCCCGGGACAAGAGACCCAGTACTTC. Residues: CASSRSPGQETQYF.

Written as DNA, the CDR3 is TGCGCCAGCAGCACCGGGACAGGGGACACCGGGGAGCTGTTTTTT. Protein product: CASSTGTGDTGELFF. This chain joins TRBV5-1 and TRBJ2-2; 10 bases are shared with TRBD1. The CDR3 spans 15 residues. Germline V lookup: CDR1 SGHRS, CDR2 YFSETQ. Trimming at V came to 4 bases and at J to 3 bases, leaving 3 bases not matched to a gene.